This note documents a single TCR beta chain sequence. The length of the CDR3 is 14 residues. Germline V gene sequence: CDR1 MNHNS, CDR2 SASEGT. V gave up 7 bases and J gave up 4 bases; unmatched junction bases: 6. The sample originates from a study of T cell changes during pregnancy in multiple sclerosis. The data were produced by immunoSEQ multiplex PCR, yet TCRdb's version contains in-frame clones alone and is incomplete. The data contain more than 65,000 clones, approximately 94% of them singletons. The TCR comes from a female donor with multiple sclerosis, enrolled in a pregnancy study. The chain links TRBV6-1 to TRBJ2-7; 11 bases line up with TRBD2. Source: CD4+ T cells from peripheral blood mononuclear cells, taken before pregnancy. The CDR3 DNA is TGTGCCAGCATTAATAGCGGGGGGGCTTACGAGCAGTACTTC. Amino acids: CASINSGGAYEQYF.